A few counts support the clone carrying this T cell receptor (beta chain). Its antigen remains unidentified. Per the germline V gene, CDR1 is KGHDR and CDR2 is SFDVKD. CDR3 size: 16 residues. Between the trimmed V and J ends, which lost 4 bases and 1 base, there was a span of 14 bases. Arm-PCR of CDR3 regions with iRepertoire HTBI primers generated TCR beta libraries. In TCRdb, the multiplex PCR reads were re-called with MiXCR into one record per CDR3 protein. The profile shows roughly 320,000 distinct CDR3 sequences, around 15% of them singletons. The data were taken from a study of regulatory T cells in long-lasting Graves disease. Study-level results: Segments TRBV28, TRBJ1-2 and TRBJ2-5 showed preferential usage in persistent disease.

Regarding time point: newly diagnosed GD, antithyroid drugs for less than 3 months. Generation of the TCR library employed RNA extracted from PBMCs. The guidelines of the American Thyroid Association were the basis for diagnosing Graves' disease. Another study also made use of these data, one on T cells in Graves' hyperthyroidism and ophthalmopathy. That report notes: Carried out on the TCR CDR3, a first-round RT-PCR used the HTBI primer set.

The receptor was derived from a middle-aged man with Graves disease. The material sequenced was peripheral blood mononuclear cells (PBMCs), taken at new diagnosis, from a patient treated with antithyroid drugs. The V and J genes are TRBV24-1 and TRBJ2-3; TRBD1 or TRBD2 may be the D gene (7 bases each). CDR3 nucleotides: TGTGCCACCAGTGACAAGCAGGGGGGGGGCACAGATACGCAGTATTTT. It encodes CATSDKQGGGTDTQYF.